At least ten counts were recorded for the clone carrying this T cell receptor (beta chain). Its antigen is as yet unknown. Unique molecular identifiers tagged the TCRbeta library. One entry per CDR3 protein, called by TCRdb with MiXCR from the PCR reads. The sample lists about 600,000 distinct CDR3 sequences, 10% to 15% occurring once. This entry is derived from a study of T-cell reconstitution after alpha-beta-depleted transplantation in children. With V trimmed by 4 bases and J by 7 bases, 5 bases remained unmatched. CDR3 length equals 14 residues. General study findings and limits: Some patients owed their high day-60 TCRbeta diversity to surviving recipient T cells and thymic progenitors. About two months after transplant, alpha-beta T cells reportedly came from several hundred expanded graft clones. Newly generated T cells supplied most T-cell counts and diversity one year post-transplant.

The clonotype comes from a male patient aged 5 to 17 who had a stem cell transplant for acute myeloid leukemia, so the T cells may come from the graft donor. This sample comprised PBMCs, mostly from graft donor cells, obtained 360 days after TCRalphabeta/CD19-depleted stem cell transplant. This rearrangement joins TRBV12-3 or TRBV12-4 to TRBJ2-1, with 9 positions matching TRBD1. CDR3 sequence (DNA): TGTGCCAGCAGTTGGGGGACAGGGAATAATGAGCAGTTCTTC. Translation gives CASSWGTGNNEQFF.